Listed here is a single T cell receptor beta chain. As yet, its antigen is unknown. This specimen comes from a study of vaccination and CD4 T cells after COVID-19. Treatment defined: approximately 9-day PBMC culture with coronavirus spike peptide pools or control peptides (ViraFEST assay). Cultured CD4+ T-cell DNA underwent Oncomine TCR Beta short-read sequencing. TCRdb reprocessed the PCR reads via MiXCR and lists one record per CDR3 protein. Found here are 20,000 to 25,000 distinct CDR3 sequences, under 60% of them singletons; the top ten hold roughly 8.6%. The CDR3 is 14 residues long. Germline V CDR1 and CDR2: LGHDT, YNNKEL (reference sequence). The V segment lost 1 base and the J segment 7 bases; nucleotides outside the gene matches: 4.

This clonotype was sampled from a human donor who had recovered from COVID-19. Sequenced input: CD4+ T cells from blood, cultured in vitro. The chain recombines TRBV3-1 with TRBJ1-5, with 7 bases identical to TRBD1. CDR3 sequence: CASSQGQGRQPQHF. In DNA, the CDR3 is TGTGCCAGCAGCCAAGGACAGGGAAGGCAGCCCCAGCATTTT.